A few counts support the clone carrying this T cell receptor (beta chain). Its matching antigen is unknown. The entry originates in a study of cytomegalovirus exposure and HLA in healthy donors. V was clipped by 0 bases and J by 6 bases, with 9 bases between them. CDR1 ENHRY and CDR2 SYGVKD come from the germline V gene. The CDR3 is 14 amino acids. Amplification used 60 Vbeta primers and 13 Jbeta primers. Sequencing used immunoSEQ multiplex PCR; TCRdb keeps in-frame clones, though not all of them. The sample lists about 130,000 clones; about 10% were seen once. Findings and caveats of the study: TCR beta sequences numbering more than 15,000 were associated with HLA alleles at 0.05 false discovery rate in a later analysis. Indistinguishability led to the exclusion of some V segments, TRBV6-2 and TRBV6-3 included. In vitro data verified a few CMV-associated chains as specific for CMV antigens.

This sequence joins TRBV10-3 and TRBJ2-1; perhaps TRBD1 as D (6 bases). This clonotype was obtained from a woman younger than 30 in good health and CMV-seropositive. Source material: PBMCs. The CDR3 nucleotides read TGTGCCATCAGTGAGTCTGGGGGCCCCAATGAGCAGTTCTTC. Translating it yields CAISESGGPNEQFF.